Sequencing of this T cell receptor (beta chain) was carried out in a study of long-term antiretroviral therapy in people with HIV. Whole-study findings and limits: Post-treatment diversity went higher with ART but stayed below transplant donor controls. The ART regimens used between about 2003 and 2018 may be less effective than current ones.

The germline CDR1 and CDR2 sequences are MNHEY and SMNVEV (reference sequence). Deletions cut 4 bases from V and 5 bases from J, with 17 bases between. This CDR3 spans 15 amino acids. As for this clone: Its antigen is not known.

This was the immunoSEQ v3.0 assay at survey level. A target of roughly 40,000-50,000 T-cell genomes per sample was set for sequencing. Only in-frame clones appear in the TCRdb table, and some are missing; sequencing was by immunoSEQ multiplex PCR. Of about 7,100 clones in the sample, under 85% are singletons; the top ten hold about a quarter. PBMC samples from each donor numbered at least one pre-ART and at least two post-ART. The material was unsorted PBMCs, obtained 1.1 years after starting antiretroviral therapy. The chain links TRBV27 to TRBJ1-1; D gene ambiguous. This sequence originates from a man in his forties or fifties with HIV. The chain's CDR3 is CASSSATTLGTEAFF. The CDR3 DNA sequence: TGTGCCAGCAGTTCCGCTACAACATTGGGGACTGAAGCTTTCTTT.